The clone carrying this TCR beta chain occurred a few times. Germline V lookup: CDR1 DFQATT, CDR2 SNEGSKA (reference sequence). The CDR3 is 11 amino acids. Deletions cut 3 bases from V and 6 bases from J, with 9 bases between. This record comes from a study of human T cells and chemical hapten exposure. Study-level information: There were per-sample TCR yield variations, arising mainly from small pooled library volume differences.

Time point described: healthy volunteer bleed at 2 weeks. The authors extracted total RNA from unfractionated whole blood. Methods used by the authors: The number of TCRs in each sample had a median of approximately 93,000 and spanned about 20,000 to 690,600. TCRdb analysed the RACE reads with MiXCR anew, one entry per CDR3 protein. Clone size and V and J calls follow TCRdb, not the original study. The table shows roughly 120,000 distinct CDR3 sequences, with 9% to 10% occurring only once. The sequence was collected from a male donor in good health. Some clones in this sample may be carry-over from other donors' samples. The chain employs TRBV20-1 and TRBJ2-7; D is unresolved. Sequenced input: whole blood. The CDR3 protein is CSARGNGEQYF. In nucleotides, the CDR3 is TGCAGTGCTAGGGGGAACGGCGAGCAGTACTTC.